Listed below are T cell receptor beta chains from one sample, sequenced in a study of PD-L1 blockade in urothelial cancer. The data were produced by immunoSEQ multiplex PCR, yet TCRdb's version contains in-frame clones alone and is incomplete. The table lists roughly 67,000 clones, more than 75% of them singletons. This material consisted of PBMCs, taken around atezolizumab (anti-PD-L1) treatment. The receptors were sampled from a man between 60 and 75 years old with urothelial cancer. Each CDR3 is given with its conserved first and last residue. D genes are given only for firm matches. Size tells how often a clone was seen (once, few, many) or the class of an expanded clone, and some rows leave it out.

>TRBD1|once|TRBV14|TRBJ2-1
TGTGCCAGCAGCCAACCTTTGGACAGGGGGAACAATGAGCAGTTCTTC
CASSQPLDRGNNEQFF
>NA|NA|TRBV18|TRBJ2-2
TGTGCCAGCTCACCAAGGCCGGGGGACACCGGGGAGCTGTTTTTT
CASSPRPGDTGELFF
>NA|NA|TRBV2|TRBJ1-1
TGTGCCAGCAGAGAGGCTGTCCTGAACACTGAAGCTTTCTTT
CASREAVLNTEAFF
>NA|NA|TRBV2|TRBJ1-6
TGTGCCAGCACTGGACAGAGCTCCTATAATTCACCCCTCCACTTT
CASTGQSSYNSPLHF
>NA|NA|TRBV7-7|TRBJ2-1
TGTGCTAGCAGCTTAGGGGCAGCCGTCTCCTACAATGAGCAGTTCTTC
CASSLGAAVSYNEQFF
>NA|NA|TRBV30|TRBJ1-6
TGTGCCTGGAAGAAAGGGGCGAATAATTCACCCCTCCACTTT
CAWKKGANNSPLHF
>NA|few|TRBV19|TRBJ1-1
TGTGCCAGTAGTGGAGCGTCAGGGCATGCTTTCTTT
CASSGASGHAFF
>NA|NA|TRBV28|TRBJ2-7
TGTGCCAGCCCCCTAAGGGGCTACGAGCAGTACTTC
CASPLRGYEQYF
>NA|NA|TRBV18|TRBJ1-1
TGTGCCAGCTCACCGGAGACGAGGGACACTGAAGCTTTCTTT
CASSPETRDTEAFF
>NA|NA|TRBV7-2|TRBJ1-5
TGTGCCAGCAGCTTAAGCTCGTATCAGCCCCAGCATTTT
CASSLSSYQPQHF
>NA|NA|TRBV19|TRBJ1-2
TGTGCCAGTAGTGTCCAATCCGACAGCTTGCCCGGCTACACCTTC
CASSVQSDSLPGYTF
>NA|NA|TRBV18|TRBJ1-4
TGTGCCAGCTCACCACAAACAGGGCGACGTGAAAAACTGTTTTTT
CASSPQTGRREKLFF
>NA|NA|TRBV7-9|TRBJ2-6
TGTGCCAGCAGCTTAGCGACAGCCTCTGGGGCCAACGTCCTGACTTTC
CASSLATASGANVLTF
>TRBD1|NA|TRBV6-5|TRBJ1-2
TGTGCCAGCCGATACCGAATACAGGGGGAGTATGGCTACACCTTC
CASRYRIQGEYGYTF
>TRBD1|NA|TRBV11-2|TRBJ2-1
TGTGCCAGCAGCTTAGATCCGGGACAGTACAATGAGCAGTTCTTC
CASSLDPGQYNEQFF
>TRBD2|NA|TRBV10-2|TRBJ2-5
TGCGCCAGCAGTGAGGGAGCGGGGGGGCAGGAGACCCAGTACTTC
CASSEGAGGQETQYF
>NA|NA|TRBV7-2|TRBJ1-1
TGTGCCAGCAGCTTATCGGAGGTGAACACTGAAGCTTTCTTT
CASSLSEVNTEAFF
>NA|NA|TRBV29-1|TRBJ1-1
TGCAGCGTTCAGACTCTAACCGACAGAGGTGGAGAAGCTTTCTTT
CSVQTLTDRGGEAFF
>NA|NA|TRBV20-1|TRBJ1-1
TGCAGTGCTAGGATTGTCACGGTCGCTTTCTTT
CSARIVTVAFF
>TRBD2|NA|TRBV29-1|TRBJ2-1
TGCAGCGTTTCTAGCGGCCACAATGAGCAGTTCTTC
CSVSSGHNEQFF
>TRBD1|few|TRBV5-5|TRBJ1-1
TGTGCCAGCAGCAAGGACAGGGGGCGCACTGAAGCTTTCTTT
CASSKDRGRTEAFF
>TRBD1|NA|TRBV6-6|TRBJ1-2
TGTGCCAGCAACCAAGGGACAGCTTCGTCCATCTATGGCTACACCTTC
CASNQGTASSIYGYTF